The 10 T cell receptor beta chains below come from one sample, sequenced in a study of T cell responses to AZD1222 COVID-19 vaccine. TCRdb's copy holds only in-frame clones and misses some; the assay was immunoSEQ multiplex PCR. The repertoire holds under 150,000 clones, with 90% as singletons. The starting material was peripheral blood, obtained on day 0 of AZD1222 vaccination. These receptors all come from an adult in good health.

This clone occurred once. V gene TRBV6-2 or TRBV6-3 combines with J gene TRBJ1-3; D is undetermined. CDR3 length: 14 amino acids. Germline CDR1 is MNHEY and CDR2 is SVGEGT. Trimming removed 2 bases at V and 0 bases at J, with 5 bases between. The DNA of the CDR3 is TGTGCCAGCAGTTACGGAGGCTCTGGAAACACCATATATTTT. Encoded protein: CASSYGGSGNTIYF.

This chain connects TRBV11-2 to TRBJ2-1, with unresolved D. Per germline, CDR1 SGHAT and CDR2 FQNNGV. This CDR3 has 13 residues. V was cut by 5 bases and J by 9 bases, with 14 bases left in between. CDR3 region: CASSREASGEQFF. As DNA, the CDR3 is TGTGCCAGCAGCCGAGAAGCCAGTGGTGAGCAGTTCTTC. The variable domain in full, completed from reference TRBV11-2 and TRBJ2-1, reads EAGVAQSPRYKIIEKRQSVAFWCNPISGHATLYWYQQILGQGPKLLIQFQNNGVVDDSQLPKDRFSAERLKGVDSTLKIQPAKLEDSAVYLCASSREASGEQFFGPGTRLTVL.

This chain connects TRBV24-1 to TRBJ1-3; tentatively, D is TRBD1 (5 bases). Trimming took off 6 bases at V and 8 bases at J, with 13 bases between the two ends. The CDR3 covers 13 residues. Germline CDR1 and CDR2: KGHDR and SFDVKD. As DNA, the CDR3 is TGTGCCACCAGTACCCGGCAGGGAGACACCATATATTTT. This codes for CATSTRQGDTIYF.

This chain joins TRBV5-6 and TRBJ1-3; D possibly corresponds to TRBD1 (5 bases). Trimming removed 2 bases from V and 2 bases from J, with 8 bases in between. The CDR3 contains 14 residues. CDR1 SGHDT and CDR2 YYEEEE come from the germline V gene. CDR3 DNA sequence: TGTGCCAGCAGCTTAAGGGGTCCTGGAAACACCATATATTTT. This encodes CASSLRGPGNTIYF.

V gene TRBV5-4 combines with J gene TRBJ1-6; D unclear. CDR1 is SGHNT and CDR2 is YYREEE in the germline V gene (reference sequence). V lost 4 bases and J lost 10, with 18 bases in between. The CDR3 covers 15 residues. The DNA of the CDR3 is TGTGCCAGCAGCCTCGGACCCCAAACCCGCTCACCCCTCCACTTT. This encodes CASSLGPQTRSPLHF.

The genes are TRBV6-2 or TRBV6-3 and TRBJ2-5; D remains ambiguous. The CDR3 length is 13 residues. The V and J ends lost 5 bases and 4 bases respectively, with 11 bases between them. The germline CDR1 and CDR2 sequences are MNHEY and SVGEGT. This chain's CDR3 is CASSRVSRETQYF. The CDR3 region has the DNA TGTGCCAGCAGTCGGGTGAGCAGAGAGACCCAGTACTTC.

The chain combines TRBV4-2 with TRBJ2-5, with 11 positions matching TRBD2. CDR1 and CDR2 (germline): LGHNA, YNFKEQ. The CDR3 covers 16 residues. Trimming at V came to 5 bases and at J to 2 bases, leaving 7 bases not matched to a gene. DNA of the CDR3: TGTGCCAGCAGCTACCTCGGGACTAGCGGACAAGAGACCCAGTACTTC. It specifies CASSYLGTSGQETQYF.

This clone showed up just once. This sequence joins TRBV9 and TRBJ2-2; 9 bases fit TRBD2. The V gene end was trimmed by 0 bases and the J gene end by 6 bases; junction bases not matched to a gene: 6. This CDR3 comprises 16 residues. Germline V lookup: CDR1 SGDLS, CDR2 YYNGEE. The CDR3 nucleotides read TGTGCCAGCAGCGTAGCGGGCGGGAGGGCCCCCGGGGAGCTGTTTTTT. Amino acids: CASSVAGGRAPGELFF.

For the CDR3, the DNA is TGTGCCAGCTCTCTTCCTGGGAGAGACATTCAGTACTTC. Amino acid sequence: CASSLPGRDIQYF. The chain carries TRBV18 and TRBJ2-4, with D perhaps TRBD2 (5 bases). Germline V gene sequence: CDR1 KGHSH, CDR2 LQKENI. Trimming shortened V by 6 bases and J by 8 bases, and 14 bases separated the two germline ends. The length of the CDR3 is 13 residues.

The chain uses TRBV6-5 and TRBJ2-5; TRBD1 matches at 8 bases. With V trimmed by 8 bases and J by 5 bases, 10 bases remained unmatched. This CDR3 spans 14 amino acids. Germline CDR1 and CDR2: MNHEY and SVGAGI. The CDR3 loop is CASGGQGAGETQYF. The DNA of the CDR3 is TGTGCCAGCGGAGGGCAGGGGGCGGGGGAGACCCAGTACTTC.